One sample yielded the 18 T cell receptor beta chains listed below, sequenced in a study of shared clonotypes between healthy human individuals. TCRdb's copy holds only in-frame clones and misses some; the assay was immunoSEQ multiplex PCR. The data hold around 2.1 million clones, with approximately 96% observed a single time. Sequencing used naive CD4+ T cells sorted from blood. The subset is: CD45RA+ positively selected. The receptors shown here come from a man aged 18 to 30 in good health.

The chain is built from TRBV5-4 and TRBJ1-1; 9 bases fit TRBD1. Germline V gives CDR1 SGHNT, CDR2 YYREEE (reference sequence). The CDR3 sequence is 15 residues long. V was clipped by 4 bases and J by 4 bases; unmatched bases: 8. The CDR3 protein is CASSQPRQGGTEAFF. CDR3 coding DNA: TGTGCCAGCAGCCAACCCAGACAGGGGGGCACTGAAGCTTTCTTT. The entire variable domain, with the rest obtained from reference TRBV5-4 and TRBJ1-1, is as follows: ETGVTQSPTHLIKTRGQQVTLRCSSQSGHNTVSWYQQALGQGPQFIFQYYREEENGRGNFPPRFSGLQFPNYSSELNVNALELDDSALYLCASSQPRQGGTEAFFGQGTRLTVV.

The V and J genes are TRBV6-6 and TRBJ1-4; 11 nucleotides match TRBD1. The trim removed 9 bases at V and 8 bases at J, leaving 14 bases unmatched. The CDR3 runs to 16 residues. Germline V gene lookup returns CDR1 MNHNY and CDR2 SVGAGI (reference sequence). The CDR3 loop is CASRDRGFARFEKLFF. CDR3 nucleotide sequence: TGTGCCAGTCGGGACAGGGGGTTCGCGCGTTTCGAAAAACTGTTTTTT.

This rearrangement joins TRBV11-2 to TRBJ2-3, with 9 bases identical to TRBD2. Trimming took 4 bases from V and 0 from J; bases not matched to a gene: 5. Germline assignment: CDR1 SGHAT and CDR2 FQNNGV. The CDR3 totals 16 residues. The CDR3: CASSSTLAGSTDTQYF. The CDR3 nucleotides read TGTGCCAGCAGCTCTACTCTAGCGGGAAGCACAGATACGCAGTATTTT.

The V call is TRBV29-1, the J call TRBJ1-5, with 9 bases identical to TRBD1. Losses at the gene ends were 4 bases for V and 2 bases for J; bases not matched to a gene: 9. Germline-derived CDR1 and CDR2 are SQVTM and ANQGSEA. CDR3 length: 16 residues. CDR3 DNA sequence: TGCAGCGTTGGAGGAACAGGGGGCGCAGGCAATCAGCCCCAGCATTTT. This sequence encodes CSVGGTGGAGNQPQHF.

Only a few counts were recorded for this clone. This chain connects TRBV18 to TRBJ1-2, with 8 bases aligning to TRBD1. Germline V gene sequence: CDR1 KGHSH, CDR2 LQKENI. This CDR3 comprises 14 residues. Trimming cost V 3 bases and J 5 bases; bases outside gene matches: 5. Here the CDR3 DNA reads TGTGCCAGCTCACCCGACAGGGGCCGGTATGGCTACACCTTC. It is translated as CASSPDRGRYGYTF.

This clone was picked up one time. The chain employs TRBV7-8 and TRBJ2-7, with TRBD1 matching 7 bases. J gave up 5 bases and V 2 bases, and 6 bases lay outside the gene matches. Germline V gene lookup returns CDR1 SGHVS and CDR2 FQNEAQ. The CDR3 contains 14 residues. CDR3 amino acids: CASSLTGAGDEQYF. The CDR3 DNA sequence: TGTGCCAGCAGCTTAACAGGGGCTGGGGACGAGCAGTACTTC.

The rearrangement uses TRBV2 and TRBJ2-7; 8 bases fit TRBD1. The junction had 10 bases not matched to a gene; V was cut back by 8 bases and J by 4 bases. The CDR3 spans 14 residues. Looked up from germline, CDR1 is SNHLY and CDR2 is FYNNEI. The CDR3 sequence is CASLGGQGRYEQYF. In DNA, the CDR3 is TGTGCCAGCTTGGGTGGACAGGGACGGTACGAGCAGTACTTC.

The rearrangement links TRBV6-1 to TRBJ1-5; 9 bases are shared with TRBD1. This CDR3 contains 16 residues. The J segment lost 7 bases and the V segment lost 2 bases, leaving 9 bases of the junction unmatched. The germline CDR1 and CDR2 sequences are MNHNS and SASEGT. This chain's CDR3 is CASSESGTGHVQPQHF. The CDR3, as DNA: TGTGCCAGCAGTGAATCGGGGACAGGGCACGTGCAGCCCCAGCATTTT.

The V call is TRBV30, the J call TRBJ1-5, with D maybe TRBD1 (5 bases). The CDR3 has 15 residues. Germline CDR1 and CDR2: GTSNPN and SVGIG (reference sequence). Trimming shortened V by 0 bases and J by 6 bases, and 15 bases separated the two germline ends. In nucleotides, the CDR3 is TGTGCCTGGAGTGTACGAGGGGCCGGTAGTCAGCCCCAGCATTTT. Amino acids: CAWSVRGAGSQPQHF.

V is TRBV6-6 and J is TRBJ2-7; D uncertain. V was trimmed by 5 bases and J by 3 bases, leaving 8 bases between them. The germline gives CDR1 MNHNY, CDR2 SVGAGI (reference sequence). The CDR3 covers 12 residues. The CDR3 DNA reads TGTGCCAGCAGTGCCTTCAGCTACGAGCAGTACTTC. This sequence encodes CASSAFSYEQYF.

The chain recombines TRBV5-1 with TRBJ1-2; the match to TRBD1 covers 9 bases. V shed 0 bases, J shed 0 bases, and the junction held 3 bases outside the gene matches. This CDR3 spans 16 amino acids. Germline CDR1 reads SGHRS; CDR2 reads YFSETQ. CDR3 DNA sequence: TGCGCCAGCAGCTTGGGCGGGACAGGGCCTAACTATGGCTACACCTTC. It translates to CASSLGGTGPNYGYTF.

The V gene is TRBV9, the J gene TRBJ2-3; TRBD2 matches 12 bases. The V segment lost 3 bases and the J segment 2 bases; nucleotides outside the gene matches: 7. Germline CDR1 is SGDLS and CDR2 is YYNGEE. This CDR3 region has 17 residues. CDR3 loop: CASSASTSGGITDTQYF. The CDR3 DNA reads as TGTGCCAGCAGCGCTTCGACTAGCGGGGGTATCACAGATACGCAGTATTTT.

This clone was counted a single time. V usage is TRBV11-2 and J usage is TRBJ1-1, with D perhaps TRBD1 (5 bases). Germline V gene sequence: CDR1 SGHAT, CDR2 FQNNGV. The length of the CDR3 is 16 residues. Between the trimmed V and J ends, which lost 6 bases and 0 bases, there was a span of 17 bases. CDR3 nucleotide sequence: TGTGCCAGCAGACCTCTGAGGGGTGGGGTGAACACTGAAGCTTTCTTT. Its protein is CASRPLRGGVNTEAFF.

The genes are TRBV6-1 and TRBJ1-1, with unresolved D. This CDR3 comprises 13 residues. Trimming removed 6 bases from V and 4 bases from J, with 12 bases in between. The germline V gene has CDR1 MNHNS and CDR2 SASEGT. CDR3 loop: CASSPGESTEAFF. The CDR3 DNA reads TGTGCCAGCAGCCCCGGAGAGTCCACTGAAGCTTTCTTT.

The genes are TRBV7-2 and TRBJ2-1, with TRBD2 identical over 9 bases. The length of the CDR3 is 15 residues. Unmatched junction bases numbered 6, after V lost 2 bases and J lost 7 bases. The V gene's germline CDR1 is SGHTA and CDR2 FQGNSA. The CDR3 region is CASSLIAGVINEQFF. The CDR3 DNA follows: TGTGCCAGCAGCTTAATAGCGGGAGTTATAAATGAGCAGTTCTTC.

In the case of this clone: A read error may produce the germline difference seen at one junction end. The gene calls are TRBV6-5 and TRBJ2-7, with TRBD1 identical over 7 bases. CDR1 and CDR2 (germline): MNHEY, SVGAGI. The length of the CDR3 is 13 residues. The CDR3 nucleotides are TGTGCCAGCAGTCGAGGACAGGATGCTCACGAGAAGTTC. Its translation is CASSRGQDAHEKF.

V is TRBV6-5 and J is TRBJ1-2; no clear D gene. Germline CDR1 and CDR2: MNHEY and SVGAGI. The CDR3 extends over 14 amino acids. With 2 bases removed from V and 2 bases from J, the gap between germline ends came to 9 bases. The CDR3 spells CASSYLTRNYGYTF. The CDR3 DNA is TGTGCCAGCAGTTACCTAACAAGGAACTATGGCTACACCTTC.

The chain recombines TRBV7-2 with TRBJ1-5, with D hard to call. Between the trimmed V and J ends, which lost 5 bases and 6 bases, there was a span of 20 bases. The CDR3 is made up of 16 amino acids. The germline CDR1 and CDR2 sequences are SGHTA and FQGNSA. CDR3 amino acids: CASSLETSSIGQPQHF. The CDR3 nucleotides read TGTGCCAGCAGCCTTGAGACATCTTCCATCGGTCAGCCCCAGCATTTT. The entire variable domain, with the rest obtained from reference TRBV7-2 and TRBJ1-5, is as follows: GAGVSQSPSNKVTEKGKDVELRCDPISGHTALYWYRQSLGQGLEFLIYFQGNSAPDKSGLPSDRFSAERTGGSVSTLTIQRTQQEDSAVYLCASSLETSSIGQPQHFGDGTRLSIL.